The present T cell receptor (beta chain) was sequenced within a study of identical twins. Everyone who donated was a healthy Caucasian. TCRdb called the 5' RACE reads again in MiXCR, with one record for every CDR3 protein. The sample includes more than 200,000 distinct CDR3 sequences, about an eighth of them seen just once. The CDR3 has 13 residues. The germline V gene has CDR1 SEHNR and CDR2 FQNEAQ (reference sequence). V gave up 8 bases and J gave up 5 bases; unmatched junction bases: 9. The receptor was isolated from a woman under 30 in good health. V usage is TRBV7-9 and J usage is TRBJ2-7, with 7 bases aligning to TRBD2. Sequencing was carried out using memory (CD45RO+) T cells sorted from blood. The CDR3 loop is CASSGQGGNEQYF. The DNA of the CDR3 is TGTGCCAGCTCGGGTCAGGGAGGGAACGAGCAGTACTTC. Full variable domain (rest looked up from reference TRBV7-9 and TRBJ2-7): DTGVSQNPRHKITKRGQNVTFRCDPISEHNRLYWYRQTLGQGPEFLTYFQNEAQLEKSRLLSDRFSAERPKGSFSTLEIQRTEQGDSAMYLCASSGQGGNEQYFGPGTRLTVT.